The 32 T cell receptor beta chains presented below share a single source sample, sequenced in a study of cytomegalovirus exposure and HLA in healthy donors. TCRdb keeps only in-frame clones here, not all; method: immunoSEQ multiplex PCR. Of over 200,000 clones detected, approximately 87% appear once; the ten largest clones hold around 5.5%. Sequencing was done on a sample of PBMCs. The receptors come from a woman younger than 35 in good health and CMV-seronegative.

V gene TRBV15 combines with J gene TRBJ2-5, with 9 bases that match TRBD1. Germline CDR1 and CDR2: LNHNV and YYDKDF (reference sequence). The J segment lost 4 bases and the V segment lost 3 bases, leaving 9 bases of the junction unmatched. The CDR3 runs 16 residues. The CDR3 coding sequence is TGTGCCACCAGCAGGACCGACAGGGGGAGGGGAGAGACCCAGTACTTC. This translates into CATSRTDRGRGETQYF.

J is TRBJ1-1 and V is TRBV29-1, with D possibly TRBD1 on 5 matching bases. Germline V lookup: CDR1 SQVTM, CDR2 ANQGSEA. Trimming cost V 6 bases and J 0 bases, with 11 bases left between them. CDR3 size: 13 residues. Here the CDR3 reads CSVQDIMNTEAFF. In nucleotides, the CDR3 is TGCAGCGTCCAGGACATCATGAACACTGAAGCTTTCTTT.

The chain has TRBV6-1 and TRBJ1-1; D is perhaps TRBD1 (6 bases). Trimming left V 3 bases short and J 4 bases short, with 18 bases between. CDR3 size: 16 residues. Germline V gene lookup returns CDR1 MNHNS and CDR2 SASEGT. For the CDR3, the DNA is TGTGCCAGCAGTGATTGGGAGGGGGGTCGGGGCACTGAAGCTTTCTTT. As protein: CASSDWEGGRGTEAFF.

V is TRBV29-1 and J is TRBJ1-6, with 10 bases identical to TRBD1. The CDR3 is 14 amino acids. Germline trimming cut 5 bases from V and 8 bases from J; bases unmatched to any gene: 6. The germline V gene has CDR1 SQVTM and CDR2 ANQGSEA. The CDR3 loop reads CSVQVGTGDSPLHF. The CDR3, as DNA: TGCAGCGTTCAAGTAGGGACAGGGGATTCACCCCTCCACTTT.

J is TRBJ2-1 and V is TRBV19, with D possibly being TRBD1 (6 bases). V was cut by 4 bases and J by 5 bases, with 9 bases left in between. From germline, CDR1 is LNHDA and CDR2 SQIVND (reference sequence). CDR3 length: 13 amino acids. CDR3 loop: CASSRNRDNEQFF. The DNA of the CDR3 is TGTGCCAGTAGTAGAAACAGGGACAATGAGCAGTTCTTC. Full variable domain (remainder filled in from reference TRBV19 and TRBJ2-1): DGGITQSPKYLFRKEGQNVTLSCEQNLNHDAMYWYRQDPGQGLRLIYYSQIVNDFQKGDIAEGYSVSREKKESFPLTVTSAQKNPTAFYLCASSRNRDNEQFFGPGTRLTVL.

The chain joins TRBV27 to TRBJ2-1, with D possibly matching TRBD1 (6 bases). The CDR3 is 15 amino acids. V lost 5 bases, J lost 9 bases, and 20 bases lay in between. Germline CDR1 is MNHEY and CDR2 is SMNVEV (reference sequence). DNA for the CDR3: TGTGCCAGCAGTCTCGGGACATCGGACCGGGCTGAGCAGTTCTTC. The encoded protein is CASSLGTSDRAEQFF.

The rearrangement links TRBV7-3 to TRBJ2-2; 10 bases line up with TRBD2. This CDR3 has 20 amino acids. Germline lookup yields CDR1 SGHTA and CDR2 FQGTGA. The V gene end was trimmed by 6 bases and the J gene end by 4 bases; junction bases not matched to a gene: 20. CDR3 amino acids: CASRPPLTSGQTAGTGELFF. The CDR3 nucleotides are TGTGCCAGCAGGCCACCCCTGACTAGCGGGCAAACCGCGGGCACCGGGGAGCTGTTTTTT.

The J gene is TRBJ2-1, the V gene TRBV28; 13 bases are a match to TRBD2. The CDR3 is 20 residues long. V was pared by 5 bases and J by 4 bases, with 17 bases of the junction left unmatched. Germline V gives CDR1 MDHEN, CDR2 SYDVKM. In DNA, the CDR3 is TGTGCCAGCAGTGGAAGGACTAGCGGGAGAGGCCAAGGGATATACAATGAGCAGTTCTTC. Amino acids: CASSGRTSGRGQGIYNEQFF.

The J gene is TRBJ2-5, the V gene TRBV11-2, with 9 nucleotides matching TRBD2. There are 15 residues in the CDR3. Germline CDR1 SGHAT, CDR2 FQNNGV. Unmatched junction bases numbered 5, after V lost 1 base and J lost 5 bases. Here the CDR3 reads CASSLGLAGQETQYF. The CDR3 DNA reads TGTGCCAGCAGCTTAGGTCTAGCGGGACAGGAGACCCAGTACTTC. Drawing the rest from reference TRBV11-2 and TRBJ2-5, the complete variable domain is EAGVAQSPRYKIIEKRQSVAFWCNPISGHATLYWYQQILGQGPKLLIQFQNNGVVDDSQLPKDRFSAERLKGVDSTLKIQPAKLEDSAVYLCASSLGLAGQETQYFGPGTRLLVL.

The V and J genes are TRBV2 and TRBJ1-2; D remains ambiguous. Per the germline V gene, CDR1 is SNHLY and CDR2 is FYNNEI. Trimming left V 4 bases short and J 7 bases short, with 13 bases between. CDR3 size: 13 residues. The CDR3 bases are TGTGCCAGCAGTGCCGGGCCGGTACTTGGCTACACCTTC. Translation gives CASSAGPVLGYTF.

The chain recombines TRBV6-6 with TRBJ2-3, with D perhaps matching TRBD1 (5 bases). Trimming removed 4 bases at V and 1 base at J, with 15 bases between. The CDR3 has 16 residues. Per the germline V gene, CDR1 is MNHNY and CDR2 is SVGAGI (reference sequence). CDR3 region: CASSFPLGAGTDTQYF. The CDR3 DNA follows: TGTGCCAGCAGTTTCCCCCTTGGGGCGGGCACAGATACGCAGTATTTT.

CDR3 DNA sequence: TGTGCCAGCAGCTTAGGCCCAGACAGTCGAGCTTTCTTT. Translating it yields CASSLGPDSRAFF. The chain couples TRBV7-9 to TRBJ1-1; D might be TRBD1 (5 bases). CDR3 size: 13 residues. The V gene's germline CDR1 is SEHNR and CDR2 FQNEAQ (reference sequence). Deletions cut 1 base from V and 10 bases from J, with 13 bases between.

This sequence joins TRBV5-1 and TRBJ1-1; 9 bases map to TRBD1. Germline CDR1 reads SGHRS; CDR2 reads YFSETQ. The CDR3 runs to 15 residues. Trimming cost V 4 bases and J 0 bases; bases outside gene matches: 4. The CDR3 loop reads CASSLGTGMNTEAFF. The CDR3 region has the DNA TGCGCCAGCAGCCTAGGGACAGGGATGAACACTGAAGCTTTCTTT.

The rearrangement joins TRBV30 to TRBJ2-1, with 10 bases that match TRBD2. Germline trimming cut 0 bases from V and 4 bases from J; bases unmatched to any gene: 3. Germline CDR1 and CDR2: GTSNPN and SVGIG (reference sequence). This CDR3 is 15 amino acids long. The CDR3 here is CAWSVLAGRYNEQFF. CDR3 DNA sequence: TGTGCCTGGAGTGTACTAGCGGGAAGGTACAATGAGCAGTTCTTC.

The rearrangement joins TRBV2 to TRBJ1-5, with TRBD1 as a possible D gene (6 bases). The CDR3 totals 13 residues. CDR1 and CDR2 (germline): SNHLY, FYNNEI. V lost 4 bases and J 5 bases, leaving 9 bases between the germline ends. CDR3 nucleotide sequence: TGTGCCAGCAGTGCCAAGGGGGATCAGCCCCAGCATTTT. As protein: CASSAKGDQPQHF.

This clone has just a few counts. This chain joins TRBV7-8 and TRBJ2-7, with 11 bases fitting TRBD2. Germline-derived CDR1 and CDR2 are SGHVS and FQNEAQ. V shed 5 bases, J shed 1 base, and the junction held 4 bases outside the gene matches. The CDR3 loop spans 15 amino acids. The CDR3 reads CASSRGTSGSYEQYF. The CDR3, as DNA: TGTGCCAGCAGCCGGGGGACTAGCGGTTCCTACGAGCAGTACTTC.

This chain joins TRBV2 and TRBJ2-2, with 8 bases lining up with TRBD2. The CDR3 is 12 residues long. The V segment lost 9 bases and the J segment 4 bases; nucleotides outside the gene matches: 1. Germline assignment: CDR1 SNHLY and CDR2 FYNNEI. CDR3 region: CARREVTGELFF. The CDR3 DNA follows: TGTGCCAGGCGGGAGGTCACCGGGGAGCTGTTTTTT.

This chain joins TRBV7-6 and TRBJ1-6; TRBD1 is a possible D gene (5 bases). The V gene lost 5 bases and the J gene lost 9 bases, with 14 bases spanning the gap. The CDR3 covers 14 residues. Germline V gene lookup returns CDR1 SGHVS and CDR2 FNYEAQ. The DNA of the CDR3 is TGTGCCAGCAGCCGTAGTTCGGGGGGTTCACCCCTCCACTTT. It translates to CASSRSSGGSPLHF. The full variable domain, in which reference TRBV7-6 and TRBJ1-6 provide the parts outside the CDR3, is GAGVSQSPRYKVTKRGQDVALRCDPISGHVSLYWYRQALGQGPEFLTYFNYEAQQDKSGLPNDRFSAERPEGSISTLTIQRTEQRDSAMYRCASSRSSGGSPLHFGNGTRLTVT.

The CDR3 region is CASSSTGTGTEAFF. CDR3 nucleotide sequence: TGTGCCAGCAGCTCCACAGGGACGGGCACTGAAGCTTTCTTT. The chain carries TRBV9 and TRBJ1-1, with D perhaps TRBD1 (6 bases). This CDR3 has 14 amino acids. Germline V gene sequence: CDR1 SGDLS, CDR2 YYNGEE. With 4 bases removed from V and 4 bases from J, the gap between germline ends came to 14 bases.

The chain employs TRBV27 and TRBJ2-7; the match to TRBD2 covers 8 bases. The V and J ends lost 6 bases and 3 bases, in that order; junction bases with no gene match: 7. Germline CDR1 reads MNHEY; CDR2 reads SMNVEV (reference sequence). There are 14 residues in the CDR3. CDR3 loop: CASSLDGGGYEQYF. CDR3 in DNA: TGTGCCAGCAGCCTAGACGGGGGGGGCTACGAGCAGTACTTC.

The table lists this clone with a count of one. The chain recombines TRBV5-4 with TRBJ2-1; D could derive from TRBD1 or TRBD2 (6 bases each). The CDR3 is 15 amino acids. The germline V gene encodes CDR1 SGHNT and CDR2 YYREEE (reference sequence). The ends were cut back, 4 bases at V and 3 bases at J, with 14 bases in the middle. CDR3: CASSLPGANYNEQFF. DNA for the CDR3: TGTGCCAGCAGCCTCCCGGGGGCTAACTACAATGAGCAGTTCTTC.

The J gene is TRBJ2-5, the V gene TRBV2; 10 bases agree with TRBD2. This CDR3 region has 17 residues. CDR1 and CDR2 (germline): SNHLY, FYNNEI. With V trimmed by 0 bases and J by 2 bases, 6 bases remained unmatched. The DNA for the CDR3 is TGTGCCAGCAGTGAAGCGCAAGGTAGCGGGAGGCAAGAGACCCAGTACTTC. This translates into CASSEAQGSGRQETQYF.

In its sample, this clone was seen a few times. This rearrangement joins TRBV4-1 to TRBJ2-1, with 10 bases matching TRBD1. Trimming took 0 bases from V and 6 from J; bases not matched to a gene: 5. The CDR3 covers 16 residues. Germline CDR1 is MGHRA and CDR2 is YSYEKL. The CDR3 DNA follows: TGCGCCAGCAGCCAAGAAGGGACAGGGGAAAGCAATGAGCAGTTCTTC. Protein sequence: CASSQEGTGESNEQFF.

J is TRBJ1-1 and V is TRBV30; D gene ambiguous. CDR3 length equals 14 residues. V dropped 3 bases and J dropped 4 bases, with 15 bases sitting between them. Germline assignment: CDR1 GTSNPN and CDR2 SVGIG (reference sequence). The CDR3 DNA follows: TGTGCCTGGAGCCGGGGAGGATCTGGCACTGAAGCTTTCTTT. It yields the protein CAWSRGGSGTEAFF.

This clone came up a few times. The J gene is TRBJ1-2, the V gene TRBV18; no clear D gene. The V and J ends lost 0 bases and 12 bases respectively, with 11 bases between them. The CDR3 consists of 12 residues. From germline, CDR1 is KGHSH and CDR2 LQKENI. CDR3 protein: CASSPPGPVHTF. DNA for the CDR3: TGTGCCAGCTCACCACCAGGCCCGGTTCACACCTTC.

This chain links TRBV10-3 with TRBJ1-5; tentative D call: TRBD1 (5 bases). CDR3 size: 14 residues. The ends were cut back, 3 bases at V and 6 bases at J, with 12 bases in the middle. Germline CDR1 is ENHRY and CDR2 is SYGVKD. The CDR3 region has the DNA TGTGCCATCAGTGATCAGGGCCAAAGTCAGCCCCAGCATTTT. Its translation: CAISDQGQSQPQHF.

The CDR3 here is CASSQFLGDYGYTF. For the CDR3, the DNA is TGCGCCAGCAGCCAATTTCTGGGAGACTATGGCTACACCTTC. The chain links TRBV4-1 to TRBJ1-2; D gene ambiguous. This CDR3 spans 14 amino acids. Trimming took off 2 bases at V and 3 bases at J, with 10 bases between the two ends. Germline V lookup: CDR1 MGHRA, CDR2 YSYEKL.

CDR3: CASSQGGLGNQPQHF. CDR3 DNA: TGCGCCAGCAGCCAAGGGGGTTTGGGCAATCAGCCCCAGCATTTT. The rearrangement uses TRBV4-1 and TRBJ1-5; no definite D call. CDR3 length: 15 amino acids. Per the germline V gene, CDR1 is MGHRA and CDR2 is YSYEKL. Trimming removed 1 base from V and 2 bases from J, with 9 bases in between.

CDR3: CASSLVRDRATRAFF. CDR3 nucleotide sequence: TGTGCCAGCAGTCTAGTCCGGGACAGGGCCACCAGGGCTTTCTTT. This chain uses TRBV27 with TRBJ1-1, with 9 bases identical to TRBD1. The CDR3 has 15 residues. Germline V gene lookup returns CDR1 MNHEY and CDR2 SMNVEV (reference sequence). V lost 5 bases, J lost 11 bases, and 15 bases stayed unmatched.

The chain has TRBV7-9 and TRBJ1-3; TRBD1 is a possible D gene (5 bases). This CDR3 contains 15 residues. The V gene lost 2 bases and the J gene lost 2 bases, with 10 bases spanning the gap. Per the germline V gene, CDR1 is SEHNR and CDR2 is FQNEAQ (reference sequence). CDR3 residues: CASSLLGQAGNTIYF. The DNA of the CDR3 is TGTGCCAGCAGCTTATTGGGGCAGGCTGGAAACACCATATATTTT.

This CDR3 is CASTWGGNEQFF. The DNA of the CDR3 is TGTGCCAGCACTTGGGGGGGCAATGAGCAGTTCTTC. The chain combines TRBV2 with TRBJ2-1, with 7 nucleotides matching TRBD2. CDR3 length: 12 residues. Germline CDR1 and CDR2: SNHLY and FYNNEI. The V and J ends lost 7 bases and 6 bases, in that order; junction bases with no gene match: 3. The full variable domain, rest sourced from reference TRBV2 and TRBJ2-1, is EPEVTQTPSHQVTQMGQEVILRCVPISNHLYFYWYRQILGQKVEFLVSFYNNEISEKSEIFDDQFSVERPDGSNFTLKIRSTKLEDSAMYFCASTWGGNEQFFGPGTRLTVL.

CDR3 loop: CASSSGTGIREQYF. CDR3 coding DNA: TGTGCCAGCAGTTCTGGGACGGGGATTCGGGAGCAGTACTTC. V and J are TRBV6-6 and TRBJ2-7, with D perhaps given as TRBD1 or TRBD2 (5 bases each). Germline V gene lookup returns CDR1 MNHNY and CDR2 SVGAGI (reference sequence). The V and J ends lost 4 bases and 7 bases respectively, with 17 bases between them. This CDR3 is 14 amino acids long.